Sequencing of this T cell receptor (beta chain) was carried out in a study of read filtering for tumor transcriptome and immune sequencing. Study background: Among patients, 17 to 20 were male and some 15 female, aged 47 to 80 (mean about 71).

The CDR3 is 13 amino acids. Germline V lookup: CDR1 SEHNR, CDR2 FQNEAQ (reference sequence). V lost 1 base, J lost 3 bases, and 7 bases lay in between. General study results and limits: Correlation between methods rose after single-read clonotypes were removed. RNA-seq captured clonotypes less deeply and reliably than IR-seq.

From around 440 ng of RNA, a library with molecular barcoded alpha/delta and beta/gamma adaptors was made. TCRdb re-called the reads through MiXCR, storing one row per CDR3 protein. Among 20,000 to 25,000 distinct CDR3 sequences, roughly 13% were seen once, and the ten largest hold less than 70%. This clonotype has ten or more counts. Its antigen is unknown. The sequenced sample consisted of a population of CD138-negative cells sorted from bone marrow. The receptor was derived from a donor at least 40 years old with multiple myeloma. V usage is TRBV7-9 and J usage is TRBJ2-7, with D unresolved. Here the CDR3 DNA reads TGTGCCAGCAGCTTAGTAAAAAACTACGAGCAGTACTTC. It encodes CASSLVKNYEQYF.